This T cell receptor (beta chain) was captured in a study of cytomegalovirus exposure and HLA in healthy donors. Clones were sequenced by immunoSEQ multiplex PCR, and TCRdb holds only the in-frame ones, with some missing. The table includes approximately 160,000 clones, just under 90% detected once. This clone was seen once. Its antigen remains unknown. Study results and caveats: Investigators reported some 150 TCR beta chains as tied to cytomegalovirus.

V was trimmed by 10 bases and J by 1 base, leaving 14 bases between them. The CDR3 runs 14 residues. Germline V gene sequence: CDR1 ENHRY, CDR2 SYGVKD. The TCR was taken from a man younger than 30 in good health and CMV-seropositive. The rearrangement joins TRBV10-3 to TRBJ1-5, with D possibly being TRBD1 (5 bases). Sequences were obtained from PBMCs. The CDR3 is CATDSGLSNQPQHF. The CDR3 DNA is TGTGCCACCGACTCAGGGTTGAGCAATCAGCCCCAGCATTTT.